The clone carrying this TCR beta chain was counted a few times. Its target is not known. With iRepertoire HTBI primers and Arm-PCR of CDR3 regions, TCR beta libraries were built. TCRdb re-called the multiplex PCR reads with MiXCR, one entry per CDR3 protein. Among hundreds of thousands of distinct CDR3 sequences listed, under 25% were seen once. The CDR3 has 17 amino acids. After removal of 0 bases from V and 2 bases from J, the junction contained 9 bases not matched to a gene. Germline CDR1 and CDR2: MGHRA and YSYEKL. Time point of the sample: persistent/refractory GD, antithyroid drugs over 5 years with positive TRAb. Isolated PBMC RNA provided the starting material for the TCR library. This entry belongs to a study of regulatory T cells in long-lasting Graves disease. Findings of the study overall: The number of shared public clonotypes was higher in persistent patients (2,741) than new patients (966).

Sequencing used peripheral blood mononuclear cells (PBMCs), obtained when the disease was refractory, from a patient treated with antithyroid drugs. The origin of this receptor is a female donor with Graves disease. The chain uses TRBV4-1 and TRBJ2-7; 8 nucleotides agree with TRBD1. The CDR3 coding sequence is TGCGCCAGCAGCCAAGATACCGGCAGGGGGCTCGCCTACGAGCAGTACTTC. Its translation is CASSQDTGRGLAYEQYF.